These 21 T cell receptor beta chains share one sample of origin, sequenced in a study of T cell clonotyping in hematopoietic cell transplantation. Generated by immunoSEQ multiplex PCR, the TCRdb table keeps only in-frame clones and is missing some. The repertoire holds approximately 44,000 clones, with around 83% as singletons. Time point described: recipient sample about 28 days before transplant, after cytoreduction. Sequenced material: peripheral blood mononuclear cells, taken before stem cell transplant. The receptors were sampled from a man aged 60 to 69 with myelodysplastic syndrome. Some clones in this sample may be carry-over from other donors' samples.

The chain combines TRBV14 with TRBJ1-4; TRBD1 agrees at 10 bases. The CDR3 covers 17 residues. Looked up from germline, CDR1 is SGHDN and CDR2 is FVKESK. V was clipped by 1 base and J by 8 bases; unmatched bases: 10. CDR3 loop: CASSQGQGASLREKLFF. Here the CDR3 DNA reads TGTGCCAGCAGCCAAGGACAGGGGGCCAGTCTTCGCGAAAAACTGTTTTTT. The complete variable domain, with remaining parts taken from reference TRBV14 and TRBJ1-4, reads EAGVTQFPSHSVIEKGQTVTLRCDPISGHDNLYWYRRVMGKEIKFLLHFVKESKQDESGMPNNRFLAERTGGTYSTLKVQPAELEDSGVYFCASSQGQGASLREKLFFGSGTQLSVL.

This chain joins TRBV28 and TRBJ1-2; D uncertain. This CDR3 is built from 15 residues. From germline, CDR1 is MDHEN and CDR2 SYDVKM. V lost 4 bases to trimming and J lost 3 bases, with 15 bases between them. CDR3 sequence: CASSSPTSGDYGYTF. The CDR3 region has the DNA TGTGCCAGCAGTTCCCCCACGTCCGGTGACTATGGCTACACCTTC.

The CDR3 nucleotides are TGTGCCAGCAGTCGATCCGGCATCTACACCGGGGAGCTGTTTTTT. Translation: CASSRSGIYTGELFF. The chain combines TRBV27 with TRBJ2-2; D uncertain. CDR1 is MNHEY, CDR2 SMNVEV, per germline (reference sequence). The CDR3 covers 15 residues. The V end was cut by 5 bases, the J end by 3 bases, with 13 bases between.

The chain employs TRBV2 and TRBJ2-3; maybe TRBD2 (7 bases). There are 15 residues in the CDR3. V was pared by 5 bases and J by 4 bases, with 16 bases between. Germline V gene sequence: CDR1 SNHLY, CDR2 FYNNEI. The CDR3 nucleotides are TGTGCCAGCAGTAGGGGGAGCCTAGCGGCAGATACGCAGTATTTT. It specifies CASSRGSLAADTQYF.

The chain joins TRBV13 to TRBJ2-7; 7 nucleotides match TRBD1. Trimming cost V 0 bases and J 2 bases; bases outside gene matches: 7. Germline V gene lookup returns CDR1 PRHDT and CDR2 FYEKMQ (reference sequence). This CDR3 has 16 residues. CDR3 coding DNA: TGTGCCAGCAGCTTAGGCCACAGGGGTTCCACCTACGAGCAGTACTTC. Residues: CASSLGHRGSTYEQYF.

The rearrangement uses TRBV11-2 and TRBJ2-6, with D unresolved. Trimming took off 2 bases at V and 3 bases at J, with 5 bases between the two ends. The CDR3 extends over 14 amino acids. Germline assignment: CDR1 SGHAT and CDR2 FQNNGV. This chain's CDR3 is CASSLYNGANVLTF. CDR3 DNA: TGTGCCAGCAGCTTATATAATGGGGCCAACGTCCTGACTTTC. The full variable domain, in which reference TRBV11-2 and TRBJ2-6 provide the parts outside the CDR3, is EAGVAQSPRYKIIEKRQSVAFWCNPISGHATLYWYQQILGQGPKLLIQFQNNGVVDDSQLPKDRFSAERLKGVDSTLKIQPAKLEDSAVYLCASSLYNGANVLTFGAGSRLTVL.

A single count supports this clone. The chain employs TRBV9 and TRBJ2-3, with D perhaps matching TRBD2 (6 bases). Germline V lookup: CDR1 SGDLS, CDR2 YYNGEE. V lost 3 bases and J lost 2, with 13 bases in between. This CDR3 spans 15 amino acids. The CDR3 sequence: CASSAEGTYTDTQYF. The CDR3 nucleotides are TGTGCCAGCAGCGCGGAGGGGACCTACACAGATACGCAGTATTTT.

The chain joins TRBV11-3 to TRBJ2-5, with TRBD1 identical over 7 bases. TRBJ2-7 matches the DNA end more closely, so the J call is doubtful. The CDR3 runs to 12 residues. CDR1 is SGHNT, CDR2 YENEEA, per germline. CDR3 nucleotides: TGTGCCAGCAGCTCTACAGGGGCCGAGCAGTACTTC. It is translated as CASSSTGAEQYF.

The table lists this clone with a few counts. The V and J genes are TRBV6-5 and TRBJ1-6; no clear D gene. Looked up from germline, CDR1 is MNHEY and CDR2 is SVGAGI. Trimming stripped 2 bases from V and 7 bases from J, with 9 bases between. The CDR3 contains 14 residues. In DNA, the CDR3 is TGTGCCAGCAGTTACAAGGGAGGGAATTCACCCCTCCACTTT. It translates to CASSYKGGNSPLHF.

This chain links TRBV19 with TRBJ1-3, with 10 positions matching TRBD1. The CDR3 loop spans 16 amino acids. Germline assignment: CDR1 LNHDA and CDR2 SQIVND (reference sequence). The junction had 6 bases not matched to a gene; V was cut back by 3 bases and J by 4 bases. The CDR3 reads CASSIRQGASGNTIYF. The CDR3 DNA sequence: TGTGCCAGTAGTATCCGACAGGGGGCTTCAGGAAACACCATATATTTT.

V usage is TRBV6-5 and J usage is TRBJ2-7; tentatively, D is TRBD2 (7 bases). The germline V gene has CDR1 MNHEY and CDR2 SVGAGI. The V end was cut by 8 bases, the J end by 6 bases, with 20 bases between. The CDR3 is made up of 14 amino acids. This CDR3 reads CASGWGGGGPEQYF. The CDR3 DNA reads as TGTGCCAGCGGGTGGGGGGGCGGAGGTCCCGAGCAGTACTTC.

The chain recombines TRBV7-2 with TRBJ1-2; D ambiguous. Deletions cut 2 bases from V and 2 bases from J, with 6 bases between. The CDR3 loop spans 13 amino acids. Germline V gives CDR1 SGHTA, CDR2 FQGNSA. The CDR3: CASSLIGNYGYTF. The CDR3 DNA follows: TGTGCCAGCAGCTTAATAGGGAACTATGGCTACACCTTC.

The chain employs TRBV6-5 and TRBJ1-5; no definite D call. The V end lost 8 bases, the J end lost 2 bases, and 13 bases lay between the germline ends. Germline values: CDR1 MNHEY, CDR2 SVGAGI. The CDR3 length is 14 residues. The CDR3 DNA reads TGTGCCAGCGCCCGGGAGCGGGGCAATCAGCCCCAGCATTTT. Protein: CASARERGNQPQHF.

This chain uses TRBV2 with TRBJ2-7, with unresolved D. CDR3 length: 14 amino acids. In germline, CDR1 is SNHLY, CDR2 FYNNEI. V shed 5 bases and J shed 0 bases, with 11 bases lying between them. The CDR3 sequence: CASSPQPSSYEQYF. The CDR3 nucleotides are TGTGCCAGCAGTCCCCAGCCCAGCTCCTACGAGCAGTACTTC.

The chain carries TRBV5-1 and TRBJ2-2, with 7 bases that match TRBD2. Germline V gene sequence: CDR1 SGHRS, CDR2 YFSETQ. Trimming cost V 0 bases and J 2 bases; bases outside gene matches: 4. The length of the CDR3 is 16 residues. CDR3 sequence: CASSLVASGNTGELFF. The CDR3 bases are TGCGCCAGCAGCTTGGTAGCTAGCGGAAACACCGGGGAGCTGTTTTTT. Based on the CDR3 plus reference TRBV5-1 and TRBJ2-2, the full variable domain is KAGVTQTPRYLIKTRGQQVTLSCSPISGHRSVSWYQQTPGQGLQFLFEYFSETQRNKGNFPGRFSGRQFSNSRSEMNVSTLELGDSALYLCASSLVASGNTGELFFGEGSRLTVL.

This clone was found once. In DNA form, the CDR3 reads TGTGCCAGCAGTCGGACACTCACTAGCACAGATACGCAGTATTTT. This gives the protein CASSRTLTSTDTQYF. The chain combines TRBV7-2 with TRBJ2-3, with D tentatively TRBD1 (5 bases). Germline values: CDR1 SGHTA, CDR2 FQGNSA. Trimming removed 6 bases from V and 0 bases from J, with 13 bases in between. The CDR3 extends over 15 amino acids.

The chain uses TRBV7-6 and TRBJ1-3, with D tentatively TRBD1 (6 bases). Trimming left V 6 bases short and J 0 bases short, with 12 bases between. Germline V gene sequence: CDR1 SGHVS, CDR2 FNYEAQ. This CDR3 region has 15 residues. CDR3 nucleotide sequence: TGTGCCAGCAGACAGGGACCCATCTCTGGAAACACCATATATTTT. Its translation is CASRQGPISGNTIYF.

The chain is built from TRBV6-5 and TRBJ2-1; D is unresolved. The CDR3 length is 13 residues. V lost 2 bases, J lost 2 bases, and 4 bases lay in between. Germline CDR1 and CDR2: MNHEY and SVGAGI. The CDR3 loop reads CASSYRAYNEQFF. CDR3 DNA: TGTGCCAGCAGTTACAGGGCCTACAATGAGCAGTTCTTC.

The chain recombines TRBV6-5 with TRBJ1-3, with unresolved D. Trimming removed 6 bases at V and 1 base at J, with 10 bases between. The CDR3 runs to 14 residues. Germline CDR1 is MNHEY and CDR2 is SVGAGI. DNA for the CDR3: TGTGCCAGCAGCCCCCCGGGGTCTGGAAACACCATATATTTT. Translated: CASSPPGSGNTIYF.

V is TRBV28 and J is TRBJ1-6, with D tentatively TRBD1 (6 bases). Germline loops: CDR1 MDHEN, CDR2 SYDVKM. The CDR3 extends over 16 amino acids. With 6 bases removed from V and 3 bases from J, the gap between germline ends came to 15 bases. CDR3 sequence (DNA): TGTGCCAGCAGAACCGAGGGGGGCGTCTATAATTCACCCCTCCACTTT. It yields the protein CASRTEGGVYNSPLHF.

The J gene is TRBJ2-1, the V gene TRBV20-1; TRBD2 agrees at 7 bases. The CDR3 runs 11 residues. Germline V lookup: CDR1 DFQATT, CDR2 SNEGSKA (reference sequence). V lost 6 bases to trimming and J lost 6 bases; unmatched junction nucleotides: 2. CDR3: CSARTSNEQFF. DNA for the CDR3: TGCAGTGCGAGGACTAGCAATGAGCAGTTCTTC.